This T cell receptor (beta chain) was recovered during a study of blood T cell repertoires in COVID-19. Across the whole study: Specimens from acute and convalescent COVID-19 originated in the United States, Italy and Spain. T cells, B-cell-depleted T cells, or PBMCs supplied cDNA or gDNA.

Profiling relied on immunoSEQ multiplex PCR, and the TCRdb table lists in-frame clones only, not all of them. The sample shows around 120,000 clones, 87% of them seen only once. V was pared by 0 bases and J by 6 bases, with 9 bases of the junction left unmatched. CDR3 length equals 17 residues. Germline lookup yields CDR1 MGHRA and CDR2 YSYEKL. The rearrangement links TRBV4-1 to TRBJ2-2, with 8 bases lining up with TRBD1. This TCR was sampled from a woman aged 65 to 85 with acute or convalescent COVID-19. The sequenced material came from peripheral blood. The CDR3 sequence is CASSQDVDRVFAGELFF. The CDR3 region has the DNA TGCGCCAGCAGCCAAGATGTGGACAGGGTTTTCGCCGGGGAGCTGTTTTTT.